This record covers a single TCR beta chain. Its antigen is unidentified. The sample comes from a study of high-grade serous ovarian cancer treatment subgroups. On the study more broadly: Mean per sample: around 14,000 reads, just under 7,500 unique TCR beta rearrangements.

The data were produced by immunoSEQ multiplex PCR, yet TCRdb's version contains in-frame clones alone and is incomplete. The data show 10,000 or so clones, 60% to 80% seen once. Trimming stripped 1 base from V and 4 bases from J, with 11 bases between. This CDR3 comprises 15 residues. Germline V CDR1 and CDR2: SGHTA, FQGNSA. Tumor samples were taken before definitive surgery or chemotherapy. Findings and caveats of the study: Higher neoantigen levels went with greater TCR clonal relatedness. Same-patient tumor repertoires overlapped at roughly 0.095 to 0.85; different patients barely overlapped. Spatial context was lost because tumors were sequenced in bulk.

Sequenced sample: tumor tissue. This sequence originates from a human donor with high-grade serous ovarian cancer. The chain couples TRBV7-2 to TRBJ2-1; D unresolved. For the CDR3, the DNA is TGTGCCAGCAGCTTAGAGGCAGATAGTTACAATGAGCAGTTCTTC. Residues: CASSLEADSYNEQFF.